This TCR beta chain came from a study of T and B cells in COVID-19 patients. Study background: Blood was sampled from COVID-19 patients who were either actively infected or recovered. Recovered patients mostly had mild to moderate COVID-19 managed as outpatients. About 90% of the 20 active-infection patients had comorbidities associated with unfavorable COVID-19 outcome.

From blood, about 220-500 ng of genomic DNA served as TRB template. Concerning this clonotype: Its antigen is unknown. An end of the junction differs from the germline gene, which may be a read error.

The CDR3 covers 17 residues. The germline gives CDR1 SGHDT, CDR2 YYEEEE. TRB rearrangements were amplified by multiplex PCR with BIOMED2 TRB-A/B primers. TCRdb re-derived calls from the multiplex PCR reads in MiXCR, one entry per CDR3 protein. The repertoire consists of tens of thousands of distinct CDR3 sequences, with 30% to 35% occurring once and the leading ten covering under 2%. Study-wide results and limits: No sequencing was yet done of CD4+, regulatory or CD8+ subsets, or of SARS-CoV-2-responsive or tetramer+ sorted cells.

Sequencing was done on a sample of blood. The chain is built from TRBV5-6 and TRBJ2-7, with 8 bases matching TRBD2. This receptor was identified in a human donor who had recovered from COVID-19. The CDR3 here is CASSQEPPGGGANEQYF. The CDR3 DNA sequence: TGCGCCAGCAGCCAAGAGCCCCCCGGGGGGGGGGCCAACGAGCAGTACTTC.